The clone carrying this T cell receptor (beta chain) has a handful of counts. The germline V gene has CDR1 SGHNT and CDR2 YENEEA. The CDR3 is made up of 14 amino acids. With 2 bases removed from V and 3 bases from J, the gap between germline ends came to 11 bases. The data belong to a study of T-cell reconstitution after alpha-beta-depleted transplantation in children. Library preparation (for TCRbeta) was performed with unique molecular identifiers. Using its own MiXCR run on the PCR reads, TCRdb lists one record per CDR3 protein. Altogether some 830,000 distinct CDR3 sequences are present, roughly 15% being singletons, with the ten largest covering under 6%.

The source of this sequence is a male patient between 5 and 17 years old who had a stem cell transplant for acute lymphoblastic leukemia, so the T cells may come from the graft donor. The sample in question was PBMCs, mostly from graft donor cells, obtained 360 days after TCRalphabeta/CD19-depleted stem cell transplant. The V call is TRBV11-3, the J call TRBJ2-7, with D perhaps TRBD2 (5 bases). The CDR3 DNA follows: TGTGCCAGCAGCTTACGAGGGCATATCTACGAGCAGTACTTC. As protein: CASSLRGHIYEQYF.